This T cell receptor beta chain was captured by sequencing in a study of cytomegalovirus exposure and HLA in healthy donors. In the PCR, 60 Vbeta and 13 Jbeta primers were used. TCRdb's table, derived via immunoSEQ multiplex PCR, lists solely in-frame clones and lacks some. The sample comprises over 50,000 clones, 70% to 85% of which are singletons, and approximately 1.5% rests with the top ten. V lost 3 bases and J lost 4, with 15 bases in between. The V gene's germline CDR1 is LNHNV and CDR2 YYDKDF (reference sequence). This CDR3 has 15 residues. The V gene is TRBV15, the J gene TRBJ2-5; maybe TRBD1 (6 bases). Sequencing used PBMCs. This receptor was obtained from a man aged 35-49 years in good health and CMV-seronegative. The CDR3: CATSRDSGYRETQYF. Written as DNA, the CDR3 is TGTGCCACCAGCAGGGACAGTGGGTATCGAGAGACCCAGTACTTC. The full variable domain, completed using reference TRBV15 and TRBJ2-5, is DAMVIQNPRYQVTQFGKPVTLSCSQTLNHNVMYWYQQKSSQAPKLLFHYYDKDFNNEADTPDNFQSRRPNTSFCFLDIRSPGLGDTAMYLCATSRDSGYRETQYFGPGTRLLVL.